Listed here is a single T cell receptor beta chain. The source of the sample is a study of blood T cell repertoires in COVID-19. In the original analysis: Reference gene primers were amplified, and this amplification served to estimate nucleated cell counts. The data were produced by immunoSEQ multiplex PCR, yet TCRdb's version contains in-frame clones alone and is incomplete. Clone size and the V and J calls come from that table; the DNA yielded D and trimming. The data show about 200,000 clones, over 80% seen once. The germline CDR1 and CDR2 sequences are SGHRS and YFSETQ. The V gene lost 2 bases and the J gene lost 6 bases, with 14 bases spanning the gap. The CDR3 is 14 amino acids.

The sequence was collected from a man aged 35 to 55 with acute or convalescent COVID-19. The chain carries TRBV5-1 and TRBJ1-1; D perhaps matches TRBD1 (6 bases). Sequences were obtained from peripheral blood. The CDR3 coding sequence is TGCGCCAGCAGCTTTCTCGATCGACAGGCTGAAGCTTTCTTT. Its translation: CASSFLDRQAEAFF.